This note documents a single TCR beta chain sequence. This entry belongs to a study of blood T cell repertoires in COVID-19. The repertoire was sequenced with immunoSEQ multiplex PCR; TCRdb's copy has only in-frame clones and lacks some. The sample gives hundreds of thousands of clones, 80% to 90% of which show up once; 8.5% to 10% is in the top ten. Germline V gives CDR1 LGHDT, CDR2 YNNKEL (reference sequence). This CDR3 has 16 residues. V gave up 4 bases and J gave up 5 bases; unmatched junction bases: 9. Sequenced: PBMCs or T cells enriched from blood (not recorded which). This sequence joins TRBV3-1 (or the pseudogene TRBV3-2) and TRBJ1-4; TRBD1 matches at 8 bases. The origin of this receptor is a woman between 18 and 29 years old who had recovered from COVID-19. For the CDR3, the DNA is TGTGCCAGCAGCCGCGTCTGGGGGACAGGCAATGAAAAACTGTTTTTT. The encoded protein is CASSRVWGTGNEKLFF.